These 22 T cell receptor beta chains came from one sample sequenced in a study of blood T cell repertoires in COVID-19. The assay was immunoSEQ multiplex PCR, and TCRdb's table has in-frame clones only and misses some. The table lists more than 65,000 clones, roughly three quarters of them singletons. Sequenced sample: peripheral blood. These receptors originate from a woman aged 60-70 years with acute or convalescent COVID-19.

The chain employs TRBV6-5 and TRBJ1-2; 7 bases align to TRBD1. V dropped 9 bases and J dropped 3; count of bases not matched to a gene: 7. The CDR3 totals 13 residues. The V gene's germline CDR1 is MNHEY and CDR2 SVGAGI. As DNA, the CDR3 is TGTGCCAGTAGACAGGGAGGAGACTATGGCTACACCTTC. It encodes CASRQGGDYGYTF.

The chain carries TRBV2 and TRBJ2-7, with D unclear. Per germline, CDR1 SNHLY and CDR2 FYNNEI. CDR3 length equals 12 residues. Trimming removed 11 bases from V and 1 base from J, with 12 bases in between. CDR3 protein: CASTLSSYEQYF. In DNA form, the CDR3 reads TGTGCCTCCACGCTCAGTTCCTACGAGCAGTACTTC.

The chain carries TRBV7-9 and TRBJ1-4; perhaps TRBD1 as D (5 bases). Germline CDR1 and CDR2: SEHNR and FQNEAQ (reference sequence). This CDR3 has 15 amino acids. V lost 1 base and J 6 bases, leaving 12 bases between the germline ends. The DNA for the CDR3 is TGTGCCAGCAGCTTAGATGGCAGGGATTATGAAAAACTGTTTTTT. It encodes CASSLDGRDYEKLFF.

This clone appeared once. The CDR3: CASSLGPGHLETQYF. CDR3 coding DNA: TGTGCCAGCAGCTTAGGACCGGGACATTTAGAGACCCAGTACTTC. This chain joins TRBV7-2 and TRBJ2-5, with D perhaps TRBD1 (6 bases). V was shortened by 1 base and J by 4 bases, with 13 bases between the two germline ends. The CDR3 totals 15 residues. Germline CDR1 and CDR2: SGHTA and FQGNSA.

The V and J genes are TRBV5-1 and TRBJ2-1; possibly TRBD1 for D (6 bases). V lost 5 bases and J lost 9, with 18 bases in between. CDR1 and CDR2 (germline): SGHRS, YFSETQ. The CDR3 runs to 14 residues. The CDR3 is CASSPGTTRSEQFF. The DNA of the CDR3 is TGCGCCAGCAGTCCTGGGACAACACGATCTGAGCAGTTCTTC.

The CDR3 region has the DNA TGCGCCAGCAGCTTGGCCCATAGTCGGGTGGCGACCGGGGAGCTGTTTTTT. This translates into CASSLAHSRVATGELFF. The rearrangement joins TRBV5-1 to TRBJ2-2; D gene uncertain. This CDR3 is 17 amino acids long. Trimming took off 0 bases at V and 5 bases at J, with 17 bases between the two ends. CDR1 and CDR2 from the germline V gene are SGHRS and YFSETQ.

The chain links TRBV4-2 to TRBJ2-7, with 7 nucleotides matching TRBD1. CDR1 is LGHNA and CDR2 is YNFKEQ in the germline V gene. V was pared by 0 bases and J by 0 bases, with 5 bases of the junction left unmatched. The CDR3 is made up of 16 amino acids. The CDR3, as DNA: TGTGCCAGCAGCCAAGATTGGGCAGGGGGCTCCTACGAGCAGTACTTC. It specifies CASSQDWAGGSYEQYF.

V and J are TRBV5-4 and TRBJ1-6; no definite D call. Per the germline V gene, CDR1 is SGHNT and CDR2 is YYREEE (reference sequence). The CDR3 is 15 amino acids. V shed 1 base and J shed 8 bases, with 13 bases lying between them. The CDR3 reads CASSLQQPQDSPLHF. For the CDR3, the DNA is TGTGCCAGCAGCTTGCAGCAACCTCAGGATTCACCCCTCCACTTT.

This chain joins TRBV5-1 and TRBJ2-7; 7 bases are shared with TRBD2. J was trimmed by 0 bases and V by 2 bases; bases with no gene match: 2. Germline CDR1 and CDR2: SGHRS and YFSETQ. This CDR3 is 14 amino acids long. CDR3 sequence reads: CASSFSGASYEQYF. In DNA form, the CDR3 reads TGCGCCAGCAGCTTCAGCGGGGCCTCCTACGAGCAGTACTTC.

The chain carries TRBV10-3 and TRBJ1-1, with 10 bases identical to TRBD1. V lost 7 bases to trimming and J lost 11 bases; unmatched junction nucleotides: 10. Germline CDR1 is ENHRY and CDR2 is SYGVKD. The CDR3 is 13 amino acids. CDR3 sequence: CAIIPGTGEKAFF. The CDR3 nucleotides are TGTGCCATCATTCCCGGGACAGGGGAGAAGGCTTTCTTT.

This sequence joins TRBV7-2 and TRBJ2-3; D possibly corresponds to TRBD1 (5 bases). Germline V gene data show CDR1 as SGHTA and CDR2 as FQGNSA. The CDR3 loop spans 14 amino acids. Trimming pared 2 bases from V and 5 bases from J, leaving 11 bases between. CDR3 nucleotides: TGTGCCAGCAGCTTAATTCAGCAGGGAGATACGCAGTATTTT. It yields the protein CASSLIQQGDTQYF. Supplemented by reference TRBV7-2 and TRBJ2-3, the full variable domain reads GAGVSQSPSNKVTEKGKDVELRCDPISGHTALYWYRQSLGQGLEFLIYFQGNSAPDKSGLPSDRFSAERTGGSVSTLTIQRTQQEDSAVYLCASSLIQQGDTQYFGPGTRLTVL.

The chain joins TRBV27 to TRBJ1-3; tentatively, D is TRBD1 (5 bases). The CDR3 loop spans 19 amino acids. Germline V gives CDR1 MNHEY, CDR2 SMNVEV (reference sequence). With 0 bases removed from V and 0 bases from J, the gap between germline ends came to 18 bases. CDR3 residues: CASSLSNPTGLSSGNTIYF. Here the CDR3 DNA reads TGTGCCAGCAGTTTATCGAACCCAACAGGCCTCAGCTCTGGAAACACCATATATTTT.

This chain connects TRBV7-2 to TRBJ2-7; D may be TRBD2 (6 bases). Germline CDR1 SGHTA, CDR2 FQGNSA. The CDR3 consists of 16 residues. The ends were cut back, 2 bases at V and 0 bases at J, with 14 bases in the middle. The CDR3 DNA reads as TGTGCCAGCAGCTTAAGGAGCGGGCCCAGCTCCTACGAGCAGTACTTC. Its translation is CASSLRSGPSSYEQYF.

This chain connects TRBV5-1 to TRBJ1-2; a possible D gene is TRBD1 (6 bases). This CDR3 is built from 14 residues. Deletions cut 4 bases from V and 8 bases from J, with 18 bases between. Per the germline V gene, CDR1 is SGHRS and CDR2 is YFSETQ. DNA of the CDR3: TGCGCCAGCAGCGCCCGTGTTGCAGGGGAAGGCTACACCTTC. Translated: CASSARVAGEGYTF.

The chain combines TRBV19 with TRBJ1-1, with D perhaps TRBD1 (5 bases). The CDR3 has 13 amino acids. With 1 base removed from V and 7 bases from J, the gap between germline ends came to 10 bases. The germline V gene encodes CDR1 LNHDA and CDR2 SQIVND (reference sequence). The CDR3 DNA reads TGTGCCAGTAGTATAGGCGGAGGGGTTGAAGCTTTCTTT. This sequence encodes CASSIGGGVEAFF. Using reference TRBV19 and TRBJ1-1 for the parts outside the CDR3, the full variable domain is DGGITQSPKYLFRKEGQNVTLSCEQNLNHDAMYWYRQDPGQGLRLIYYSQIVNDFQKGDIAEGYSVSREKKESFPLTVTSAQKNPTAFYLCASSIGGGVEAFFGQGTRLTVV.

The chain has TRBV19 and TRBJ1-2, with D possibly being TRBD1 (5 bases). Looked up from germline, CDR1 is LNHDA and CDR2 is SQIVND (reference sequence). The CDR3 has 15 residues. With 0 bases removed from V and 4 bases from J, the gap between germline ends came to 12 bases. The CDR3 DNA reads TGTGCCAGTAGTATAGAGCGGGGGAGCAGCTATGGCTACACCTTC. It specifies CASSIERGSSYGYTF.

Turning to this clone: Other DNA sequences in the same sample also yield this CDR3. The chain combines TRBV4-3 with TRBJ1-1; D unclear. Trimming took off 1 base at V and 5 bases at J, with 11 bases between the two ends. CDR3 length: 14 residues. Germline CDR1 LGHNA, CDR2 YSLEER. In nucleotides, the CDR3 is TGCGCCAGCAGCCAAGCTGGCAGAGGAACTGAAGCTTTCTTT. Amino acid sequence: CASSQAGRGTEAFF.

CDR3 nucleotide sequence: TGTGCCAGCAGTCTAACCAGCGGACAGGGAAGTCAGCCCCAGCATTTT. Translated: CASSLTSGQGSQPQHF. This rearrangement joins TRBV28 to TRBJ1-5; 8 nucleotides align to TRBD1. The V gene's germline CDR1 is MDHEN and CDR2 SYDVKM. After removal of 5 bases from V and 6 bases from J, the junction contained 12 bases not matched to a gene. The CDR3 loop spans 16 amino acids.

The genes are TRBV10-3 and TRBJ2-3; D remains unclear. The CDR3 runs to 15 residues. The V gene lost 1 base and the J gene lost 3 bases, with 11 bases spanning the gap. Germline CDR1 reads ENHRY; CDR2 reads SYGVKD. Written as DNA, the CDR3 is TGTGCCATCAGTGAGTTGAGTACCAGGACAGATACGCAGTATTTT. Translated: CAISELSTRTDTQYF.

The V call is TRBV6-5, the J call TRBJ2-7, with 8 positions matching TRBD2. Looked up from germline, CDR1 is MNHEY and CDR2 is SVGAGI. The CDR3 is 14 residues long. V lost 2 bases to trimming and J lost 6 bases; unmatched junction nucleotides: 6. This chain's CDR3 is CASSYTLAETEQYF. The CDR3 DNA reads as TGTGCCAGCAGTTACACACTAGCGGAAACCGAGCAGTACTTC.

This chain uses TRBV5-4 with TRBJ2-5; 9 bases agree with TRBD2. Germline CDR1 reads SGHNT; CDR2 reads YYREEE (reference sequence). The CDR3 covers 14 residues. V gave up 1 base and J gave up 2 bases; unmatched junction bases: 0. The CDR3 sequence is CASSLTSGQETQYF. CDR3 coding DNA: TGTGCCAGCAGCTTGACTAGCGGGCAAGAGACCCAGTACTTC.

By proportion, this clone is medium-sized (0.01 to 0.1%). The chain recombines TRBV27 with TRBJ1-6; tentative D call: TRBD1 (6 bases). V was shortened by 5 bases and J by 8 bases, with 10 bases between the two germline ends. This CDR3 has 13 residues. CDR1 MNHEY and CDR2 SMNVEV come from the germline V gene (reference sequence). The CDR3 DNA is TGTGCCAGCAGTCAGGGGTGGTATTCACCCCTCCACTTT. Protein: CASSQGWYSPLHF.